Sequencing of this T cell receptor beta chain was carried out in a study of T cell changes during pregnancy in multiple sclerosis (dated by TCRdb to the late 2010s). For the study in its entirety: The study examined how the T cell repertoire changed over the course of pregnancy in women with multiple sclerosis.

Library construction relied on the immunoSEQ multiplex PCR assay. TCRdb stores this immuneACCESS table with in-frame sequences only. Part of the clones is absent; in the studies checked, under half of the shortfall reflects unresolved V genes, and no reason is known for the rest. Recorded for this sample are around 40,000 clones; over 85% of them occurred a single time. The leading ten clones occupy about 0.57% of the sample. Including the terminal cysteine and phenylalanine, the CDR3 comprises 14 residues. CDR3 DNA is the only sequence kept; it has 42 bases, read in frame from the first base. CDR1 SEHNR and CDR2 FQNEAQ were looked up in the germline V gene (reference sequence). The germline V end is reduced by 8 bases and the J end by 4 bases; junction bases left unmatched: 8. The count of this clone is one. The antigen it recognizes is unknown. No qualities accompany the bases; no much larger clone lies one base away.

The sample was CD4+ T cells from peripheral blood mononuclear cells, taken before pregnancy. This TCR was recovered from a female donor with multiple sclerosis, enrolled in a pregnancy study. The chain is assembled from TRBV7-9 and TRBJ2-1; TRBD1 aligns with 7 central bases. The CDR3 region: CASGQAGIYNEQFF. Here is the DNA: TGTGCCAGCGGACAGGCCGGAATTTACAATGAGCAGTTCTTC.